The rows below give T cell receptor beta chains drawn from one sample of a study of CD8+CD57+ T cells in acquired aplastic anemia. A single record per CDR3 protein comes from TCRdb applying MiXCR to the reads. Altogether 150,000 to 200,000 distinct CDR3 sequences are present, less than 65% being singletons, with the ten largest covering about 43%. The material sequenced was sorted CD4+, CD8+, or CD8+CD57+ T cells (not recorded which) from PBMCs. These receptors were taken from a human donor with severe aplastic anemia or a healthy control (not recorded which). CDR3s include the opening cysteine and the closing phenylalanine or tryptophan. A D gene is named only where the DNA matches it firmly. The size entry is marked missing in some rows and otherwise reads once, few, many or a size class.

D	V	size	J	DNA	CDR3
.	TRBV20-1	once	TRBJ2-7	TGCAGTGCTAGAGGTCGGCTTAACTACGAGCAGTACTTC	CSARGRLNYEQYF
TRBD1	TRBV2	.	TRBJ1-3	TGTGCCAGCAGTGTGGGGGACAGTATTTCTGGAAACACCATATATTTT	CASSVGDSISGNTIYF
.	TRBV2	once	TRBJ1-1	TGTGCCAGCAGTGTGTGGGGCCCTGAAGCTTTCTTT	CASSVWGPEAFF
.	TRBV7-9	.	TRBJ2-6	TGTGCCAGCAGCTCTGGGGGCCCTGGGGCCAACGTCCTGACTTTC	CASSSGGPGANVLTF
.	TRBV19	.	TRBJ2-5	TGTGCCAGTAGTGGACGGAACCAGGAGACCCAGTACTTC	CASSGRNQETQYF
.	TRBV5-4	.	TRBJ2-7	TGTGCCAGCAGCTTACCGGGACCCAGGGAGGAGCAGTACTTC	CASSLPGPREEQYF
.	TRBV5-6	once	TRBJ2-7	TGTGCCAGCAGCTGGGGGGCCAACTACGAGCAGTACTTC	CASSWGANYEQYF
TRBD1	TRBV10-3	.	TRBJ1-6	TGTGCCATCAGGACCGGGACAGGGAATTCACCCCTCCACTTT	CAIRTGTGNSPLHF
TRBD1	TRBV7-9	.	TRBJ1-1	TGTGCCAGCTTTAAGGACAGGTCGGCTCTTGAAGCTTTCTTT	CASFKDRSALEAFF
.	TRBV10-3	once	TRBJ2-3	TGTGCCATCCAGGCTGTGAGCACAGATACGCAGTATTTT	CAIQAVSTDTQYF
.	TRBV10-3	.	TRBJ2-1	TGTGCCATCAGTGGAGAAGGGGGGCGAAGGGTGAGCTCCTACAATGAGCAGTTCTTC	CAISGEGGRRVSSYNEQFF
TRBD1	TRBV2	.	TRBJ1-5	TGTGCCAGCAGTGAGGGTACGACAGGGAACAATCAGCCCCAGCATTTT	CASSEGTTGNNQPQHF
.	TRBV7-3	many	TRBJ2-3	TGTGCCAGCAGCTCCCCGGAGGGGGGGGGCGGCACAGATACGCAGTATTTT	CASSSPEGGGGTDTQYF
TRBD1	TRBV7-9	few	TRBJ1-6	TGTGCCAGCAGTCCTTACCGACAGGGGAGGTTGGCACCCCTCCACTTT	CASSPYRQGRLAPLHF
.	TRBV20-1	.	TRBJ2-7	TGCAGTGCTAGAGATATCAGGGGCTACGAGCAGTACTTC	CSARDIRGYEQYF
TRBD1	TRBV9	.	TRBJ2-7	TGTGCCAGCAGCTCATGGGGACAGGAAGTAGAGCAGTACTTC	CASSSWGQEVEQYF
.	TRBV7-9	.	TRBJ2-5	TGTGCCAGCAGCTTATCGGGCAGAAATCAAGAGACCCAGTACTTC	CASSLSGRNQETQYF
.	TRBV7-2	.	TRBJ2-3	TGTGCCAGCAGCTTAGTGGTAGGTGGCACAGATACGCAGTATTTT	CASSLVVGGTDTQYF
.	TRBV18	.	TRBJ2-5	TGTGCCAGCTCACCAGTGGAAGGGACCCAGTACTTC	CASSPVEGTQYF
TRBD2	TRBV24-1	.	TRBJ2-5	TGTGCCACCAGTGACCCCACCGGGACTAGCGGGGTAGAGACCCAGTACTTC	CATSDPTGTSGVETQYF
.	TRBV9	.	TRBJ1-2	TGTGCCAGCAGTCGCCGCGTTTACAGGGTCTTCAACTATGGCTACACCTTC	CASSRRVYRVFNYGYTF
TRBD1	TRBV7-2	many	TRBJ1-1	TGTGCCAGCAGCTTACAGGGGGCTGAAGCTTTCTTT	CASSLQGAEAFF
.	TRBV29-1	.	TRBJ2-7	TGCAGCGTTGATACCGGGACGGAATACGAGCAGTACTTC	CSVDTGTEYEQYF
TRBD2	TRBV7-8	.	TRBJ2-1	TGTGCCAGCGGCCTAGCGGGAGCTCCCTACAATGAGCAGTTCTTC	CASGLAGAPYNEQFF
.	TRBV5-5	.	TRBJ1-5	TGTGCCAGCAGCTTGGACCCGGGGGCGTTTAGCAATCAGCCCCAGCATTTT	CASSLDPGAFSNQPQHF
.	TRBV29-1	.	TRBJ2-5	TGCAGCGTTGAAGATGGGGGAAGCAATCAGCCCCAGTACTTC	CSVEDGGSNQPQYF
TRBD1	TRBV7-2	.	TRBJ1-4	TGTGCCAGCAGCCGCGACAGGGCGAACGAAAAACTGTTTTTT	CASSRDRANEKLFF
.	TRBV20-1	few	TRBJ1-6	TGCAGTGCTAGGGTCGACTCACCCCTCCACTTT	CSARVDSPLHF
.	TRBV2	.	TRBJ1-4	TGTGCCAGCCAGTCAAGGTCGACCGACCGGGGGGAAAAACTGTTTTTT	CASQSRSTDRGEKLFF
TRBD2	TRBV13	many	TRBJ2-1	TGTGCCAGCAGCGGAAGCGGGGGGGCGAACAATGAGCAGTTCTTC	CASSGSGGANNEQFF
TRBD1	TRBV29-1	.	TRBJ1-1	TGCAGCGTGAAACAGGGGGAGTACACTGAAGCTTTCTTT	CSVKQGEYTEAFF
.	TRBV7-3	.	TRBJ2-1	TGTGCCAGCAGCTTAACTATGAGCAATGAGCAGTTCTTC	CASSLTMSNEQFF
TRBD2	TRBV20-1	.	TRBJ2-7	TGCAGTGCTAGAGATGGGCTAGCGGGAGCCTACGAGCAGTACTTC	CSARDGLAGAYEQYF
.	TRBV2	.	TRBJ1-2	TGTGCCAGCAGTCCCGACAGGCCCACGGGCTACACCTTC	CASSPDRPTGYTF
TRBD1	TRBV27	many	TRBJ1-6	TGTGCCAGCACCCCTTGGGGACAGGGTACCTCACCCCTCCACTTT	CASTPWGQGTSPLHF
.	TRBV19	many	TRBJ1-3	TGTGCCAGCGCCCCCTCTGGAAACACCATATATTTT	CASAPSGNTIYF
.	TRBV20-1	many	TRBJ1-2	TGCAGTGCTAAGGGTTTATATGGCTACACCTTC	CSAKGLYGYTF
.	TRBV10-3	.	TRBJ1-5	TGTGCCATCAGTGATACGGGTAGCAATCAGCCCCAGCATTTT	CAISDTGSNQPQHF
TRBD2	TRBV19	.	TRBJ2-1	TGTGCCAGTAGTATAAACAGCGGGGGGGAAAATGAGCAGTTCTTC	CASSINSGGENEQFF
TRBD1	TRBV10-3	few	TRBJ1-1	TGTGCCATCAGTGAGCGGGGGACAGTGAACACTGAAGCTTTCTTT	CAISERGTVNTEAFF
.	TRBV7-8	.	TRBJ1-4	TGTGCCAGCAGCTTGACCGTGGGAAAACTGTTTTTT	CASSLTVGKLFF
.	TRBV6-4	.	TRBJ2-5	TGTGCCAGCAGTGACGAGGCAGACGGGACCCAGTACTTC	CASSDEADGTQYF
TRBD1	TRBV30	many	TRBJ1-1	TGTGCCTGGGGACAGGGTCTCAACACTGAAGCTTTCTTT	CAWGQGLNTEAFF
.	TRBV7-2	.	TRBJ2-3	TGTGCCAGCAGCCGACTGTTCACAGATACGCAGTATTTT	CASSRLFTDTQYF
.	TRBV7-6	many	TRBJ2-7	TGTGCCAGCAGCTTGGGGGAAACCTACGAGCAGTACTTC	CASSLGETYEQYF
TRBD2	TRBV9	.	TRBJ2-1	TGTGCCAGCAGCGTAGCTTCGGGGGGTTGGAATGAGCAGTTCTTC	CASSVASGGWNEQFF